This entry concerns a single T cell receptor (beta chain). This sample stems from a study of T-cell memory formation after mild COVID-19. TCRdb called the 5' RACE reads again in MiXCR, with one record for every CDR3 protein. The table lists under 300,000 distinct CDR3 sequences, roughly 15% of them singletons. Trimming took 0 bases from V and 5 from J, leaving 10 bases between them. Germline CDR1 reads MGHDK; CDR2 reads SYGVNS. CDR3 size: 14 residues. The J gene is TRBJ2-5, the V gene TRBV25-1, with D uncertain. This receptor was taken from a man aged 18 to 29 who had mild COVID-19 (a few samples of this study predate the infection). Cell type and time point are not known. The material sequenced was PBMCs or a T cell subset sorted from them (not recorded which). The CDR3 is CASSEYLDGETQYF. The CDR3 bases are TGTGCCAGCAGTGAATATCTTGACGGGGAGACCCAGTACTTC.